This TCR beta chain was retrieved from a study of T cell clonality in common variable immunodeficiency. Study observations and caveats: Reportedly, TCR beta sequences from common variable immunodeficiency showed fewer deletions and N-nucleotide insertions. Compared with controls, CVID subjects had fewer shared TCRbeta clones. Authors noted CVID clonality's cause needs subpopulation repertoire sequencing.

Germline V gene lookup returns CDR1 MDHEN and CDR2 SYDVKM. V gave up 1 base and J gave up 3 bases, with 11 bases separating them. The CDR3 sequence is 15 residues long. This clone has at least ten counts. Its antigen is as yet unknown. The read finishes 3 residues shy of the CDR3 end, and the germline J gene is used to complete it. Additional DNA sequences in this sample encode the identical CDR3. Patients and controls were mostly of Caucasian heritage. Heparinized whole blood, 5 to 8 ml, came from each donor. TCRdb keeps only in-frame clones here, not all; method: immunoSEQ multiplex PCR. The profile covers 20,000 or so clones, none occurring a single time.

The rearrangement links TRBV28 to TRBJ2-3, with D possibly matching TRBD1 (6 bases). This TCR was sampled from a human donor with common variable immunodeficiency. Sequenced: peripheral blood mononuclear cells. This CDR3 is CASSLSGAGTDTQYF. The covered CDR3 bases are TGTGCCAGCAGTTTATCAGGGGCGGGTACAGATACG.